Below, 24 T cell receptor beta chains from the same sample are listed, as sequenced in a study of cytotoxic CD8 clonotypes in ibrutinib-treated CLL. TCRdb keeps only in-frame clones here, not all; method: immunoSEQ multiplex PCR. The sample consists of about 130,000 clones, 80% to 85% of them appearing once. The specimen was PBMCs, collected after 24 months of ibrutinib treatment. These TCRs come from a human donor with chronic lymphocytic leukemia.

V gene TRBV4-2 combines with J gene TRBJ1-5; no reliable D call. V lost 0 bases, J lost 1 base, and 7 bases lay in between. The CDR3 has 15 amino acids. Germline V lookup: CDR1 LGHNA, CDR2 YNFKEQ. CDR3 residues: CASSQDLSSNQPQHF. CDR3 nucleotides: TGTGCCAGCAGCCAAGATCTTTCAAGCAATCAGCCCCAGCATTTT.

A few counts support this clone. CDR3 in amino acids: CASSYGVEGIGEKLFF. In DNA, the CDR3 is TGTGCCAGCAGTTACGGAGTTGAGGGGATTGGTGAAAAACTGTTTTTT. The rearrangement joins TRBV6-5 to TRBJ1-4, with a possible D match to TRBD1 (5 bases). The ends were cut back, 2 bases at V and 7 bases at J, with 17 bases in the middle. Germline CDR1 is MNHEY and CDR2 is SVGAGI. This CDR3 is 16 amino acids long.

The rearrangement links TRBV5-4 to TRBJ2-1; tentative D call: TRBD2 (5 bases). This CDR3 spans 14 amino acids. CDR1 and CDR2 from the germline V gene are SGHNT and YYREEE (reference sequence). The V gene lost 4 bases and the J gene lost 6 bases, with 14 bases spanning the gap. DNA for the CDR3: TGTGCCAGCAGCCCCCAACCGAGGGTCAATGAGCAGTTCTTC. Translated: CASSPQPRVNEQFF.

V gene TRBV19 combines with J gene TRBJ1-1; 7 nucleotides line up with TRBD1. V was pared by 8 bases and J by 0 bases, with 6 bases of the junction left unmatched. This CDR3 comprises 14 residues. The V gene's germline CDR1 is LNHDA and CDR2 SQIVND (reference sequence). This chain's CDR3 is CASSRTGVNTEAFF. CDR3 bases: TGTGCCAGTTCCAGGACAGGTGTGAACACTGAAGCTTTCTTT.

This chain uses TRBV11-2 with TRBJ1-2; TRBD1 matches at 8 bases. V lost 5 bases, J lost 2 bases, and 10 bases stayed unmatched. There are 16 residues in the CDR3. Germline V lookup: CDR1 SGHAT, CDR2 FQNNGV. The CDR3 DNA reads as TGTGCCAGCAGCCCCTGGACAGGGATGAGGAACTATGGCTACACCTTC. Amino acid sequence: CASSPWTGMRNYGYTF.

This chain connects TRBV7-9 to TRBJ1-2; D uncertain. Germline CDR1 and CDR2: SEHNR and FQNEAQ (reference sequence). Trimming took 5 bases from V and 8 from J, leaving 9 bases between them. The CDR3 covers 11 residues. The CDR3 DNA reads TGTGCCAGCAGCCTTGTTCGAGGCTACACCTTC. It translates to CASSLVRGYTF. The entire variable domain, with the rest obtained from reference TRBV7-9 and TRBJ1-2, is as follows: DTGVSQNPRHKITKRGQNVTFRCDPISEHNRLYWYRQTLGQGPEFLTYFQNEAQLEKSRLLSDRFSAERPKGSFSTLEIQRTEQGDSAMYLCASSLVRGYTFGSGTRLTVV.

This clone came up once. V usage is TRBV5-6 and J usage is TRBJ1-4; possibly TRBD1 for D (5 bases). V shed 4 bases and J shed 2 bases, with 15 bases lying between them. The CDR3 covers 16 residues. Germline V CDR1 and CDR2: SGHDT, YYEEEE. Here the CDR3 DNA reads TGTGCCAGCAGCGCGGGGCCCGGTCGGACTAATGAAAAACTGTTTTTT. Protein: CASSAGPGRTNEKLFF.

This chain joins TRBV6-4 and TRBJ1-1; D is uncertain. The CDR3 has 14 residues. V gave up 3 bases and J gave up 7 bases, with 15 bases separating them. Germline loops: CDR1 MRHNA, CDR2 SNTAGT. The CDR3 reads CASSEILGNREAFF. The CDR3 DNA is TGTGCCAGCAGTGAAATTTTGGGAAACCGTGAAGCTTTCTTT.

The chain is built from TRBV11-2 and TRBJ1-1; 8 bases align to TRBD1. J lost 4 bases, V lost 1 base, and 8 bases had no gene match. The V gene's germline CDR1 is SGHAT and CDR2 FQNNGV. The CDR3 is 16 residues long. CDR3 protein: CASSLAAGGRSTEAFF. The CDR3 bases are TGTGCCAGCAGCTTAGCGGCAGGGGGCCGCAGCACTGAAGCTTTCTTT.

CDR3 sequence (DNA): TGTGCCAGCAGTAGACAGAAAGAGACCCAGTACTTC. Translation: CASSRQKETQYF. The V gene is TRBV6-6, the J gene TRBJ2-5; perhaps TRBD1 as D (5 bases). Per the germline V gene, CDR1 is MNHNY and CDR2 is SVGAGI (reference sequence). CDR3 length: 12 amino acids. The ends were cut back, 5 bases at V and 3 bases at J, with 7 bases in the middle.

On this clone itself: The sample has other DNA sequences that encode this CDR3 too. This chain connects TRBV6-1 to TRBJ1-4, with D tentatively TRBD1 (6 bases). The V and J ends lost 0 bases and 8 bases respectively, with 10 bases between them. The length of the CDR3 is 14 residues. CDR1 is MNHNS and CDR2 is SASEGT in the germline V gene. The CDR3 loop is CASSEAVGGEKLFF. The CDR3 DNA is TGTGCCAGCAGTGAAGCGGTGGGGGGCGAAAAACTGTTTTTT.

The gene calls are TRBV28 and TRBJ1-2, with 11 bases aligning to TRBD1. Germline values: CDR1 MDHEN, CDR2 SYDVKM. This CDR3 comprises 17 residues. V trimming: 2 bases; J trimming: 4 bases; junction bases outside the gene matches: 9. CDR3 sequence reads: CASSLLPGTGGRYGYTF. The CDR3 region has the DNA TGTGCCAGCAGTTTACTCCCAGGGACAGGGGGACGCTATGGCTACACCTTC.

The genes are TRBV6-1 and TRBJ2-5; D is unclear. The germline CDR1 and CDR2 sequences are MNHNS and SASEGT. Trimming cost V 1 base and J 6 bases, with 12 bases left between them. This CDR3 region has 14 residues. The DNA for the CDR3 is TGTGCCAGCAGTGAAGTTTCCCCGCGCCAGACCCAGTACTTC. Translating it yields CASSEVSPRQTQYF.

This clone turned up a few times. The genes are TRBV7-7 and TRBJ1-1; D is perhaps TRBD1 (6 bases). V lost 5 bases, J lost 1 base, and 8 bases lay in between. The germline V gene encodes CDR1 SSHAT and CDR2 FNYEAQ (reference sequence). This CDR3 is 13 amino acids long. The CDR3 loop reads CASSVDRNTEAFF. The CDR3, as DNA: TGTGCCAGCAGCGTGGACAGGAACACTGAAGCTTTCTTT.

This clone was detected a few times. This chain connects TRBV18 to TRBJ1-5; a possible D gene is TRBD1 (5 bases). V lost 4 bases, J lost 3 bases, and 13 bases lay in between. CDR3 length: 15 amino acids. CDR1 is KGHSH and CDR2 is LQKENI in the germline V gene. In DNA, the CDR3 is TGTGCCAGCTCACAACAGCAAGGGGTCAATCAGCCCCAGCATTTT. It yields the protein CASSQQQGVNQPQHF.

This sequence joins TRBV28 and TRBJ1-2; possible D gene TRBD1, 5 bases. The CDR3 consists of 14 residues. V was shortened by 1 base and J by 8 bases, with 14 bases between the two germline ends. CDR1 MDHEN and CDR2 SYDVKM come from the germline V gene. Here the CDR3 reads CASSLYTGPWGYTF. The CDR3 DNA follows: TGTGCCAGCAGTTTATACACAGGCCCGTGGGGCTACACCTTC.

This chain links TRBV7-9 with TRBJ1-1; maybe TRBD1 (5 bases). The V gene's germline CDR1 is SEHNR and CDR2 FQNEAQ (reference sequence). The V end was cut by 6 bases, the J end by 6 bases, with 20 bases between. This CDR3 spans 15 amino acids. The CDR3 spells CASRHIGGMGAEAFF. CDR3 coding DNA: TGTGCCAGCAGACATATCGGCGGTATGGGGGCTGAAGCTTTCTTT.

This clone was observed a few times. The V call is TRBV7-9, the J call TRBJ1-4; D unresolved. CDR3 length: 12 amino acids. The ends were cut back, 1 base at V and 8 bases at J, with 5 bases in the middle. Germline lookup yields CDR1 SEHNR and CDR2 FQNEAQ (reference sequence). CDR3 DNA sequence: TGTGCCAGCAGCTTAGGGTCGGAAAAACTGTTTTTT. This gives the protein CASSLGSEKLFF.

The genes are TRBV7-2 and TRBJ1-2; D is perhaps TRBD1 (6 bases). CDR1 and CDR2 (germline): SGHTA, FQGNSA. This CDR3 spans 16 amino acids. Between the trimmed V and J ends, which lost 3 bases and 8 bases, there was a span of 22 bases. The DNA for the CDR3 is TGTGCCAGCAGCTTCGCCCAGGGGCGCAGCGACAGGGGCTACACCTTC. It translates to CASSFAQGRSDRGYTF.

This clone was counted between two and nine times. The CDR3 DNA reads as TGTGCCAGCACCCTACGACAGACGTCCTCTGGAAACACCATATATTTT. This gives the protein CASTLRQTSSGNTIYF. V usage is TRBV5-8 and J usage is TRBJ1-3; tentative D call: TRBD1 (5 bases). Trimming removed 6 bases at V and 0 bases at J, with 16 bases between. The CDR3 contains 16 residues. Germline lookup yields CDR1 SGHTS and CDR2 YDEGEE.

V and J are TRBV28 and TRBJ2-7; TRBD1 matches at 8 bases. CDR1 is MDHEN and CDR2 is SYDVKM in the germline V gene. CDR3 length: 13 residues. V gave up 4 bases and J gave up 6 bases; unmatched junction bases: 5. The CDR3: CASSSTGAGEQYF. The DNA of the CDR3 is TGTGCCAGCAGTTCGACAGGGGCTGGCGAGCAGTACTTC. The full variable domain, rest sourced from reference TRBV28 and TRBJ2-7, is DVKVTQSSRYLVKRTGEKVFLECVQDMDHENMFWYRQDPGLGLRLIYFSYDVKMKEKGDIPEGYSVSREKKERFSLILESASTNQTSMYLCASSSTGAGEQYFGPGTRLTVT.

This clone has a handful of counts. Here the CDR3 DNA reads TGTGCCAGCAGTGAAGGACAGGGGGTATATTATGGCTACACCTTC. This codes for CASSEGQGVYYGYTF. The rearrangement links TRBV6-1 to TRBJ1-2; 9 bases align to TRBD1. The germline V gene has CDR1 MNHNS and CDR2 SASEGT. CDR3 size: 15 residues. V dropped 1 base and J dropped 5; count of bases not matched to a gene: 5.

This clone appeared once. This chain uses TRBV9 with TRBJ1-6; the match to TRBD1 covers 12 bases. V trimming: 4 bases; J trimming: 10 bases; junction bases outside the gene matches: 3. This CDR3 comprises 14 residues. Germline V gene data show CDR1 as SGDLS and CDR2 as YYNGEE. CDR3 bases: TGTGCCAGCAGCAGGGACAGGGGGCACTCACCCCTCCACTTT. Translation gives CASSRDRGHSPLHF. Full variable domain (remainder filled in from reference TRBV9 and TRBJ1-6): DSGVTQTPKHLITATGQRVTLRCSPRSGDLSVYWYQQSLDQGLQFLIQYYNGEERAKGNILERFSAQQFPDLHSELNLSSLELGDSALYFCASSRDRGHSPLHFGNGTRLTVT.

V and J are TRBV27 and TRBJ1-2, with a possible D match to TRBD1 (5 bases). Trimming cost V 10 bases and J 0 bases, with 15 bases left between them. The CDR3 is 14 residues long. Germline CDR1 and CDR2: MNHEY and SMNVEV (reference sequence). CDR3 in amino acids: CATRRGATNYGYTF. In DNA form, the CDR3 reads TGTGCCACCCGAAGAGGGGCAACTAACTATGGCTACACCTTC.